This TCR beta chain comes out of a study of blood T cell repertoires in COVID-19 (dated by TCRdb to 2020 to 2021). Some background on the complete study: ImmuneRACE Cohort 3 recovered participants were defined by two consecutive negative NP/OP PCR tests, healthcare professional clearance, or symptom resolution. Samples from collaborators originated in the United States, Italy and Spain and spanned both the acute and convalescent phases of COVID-19. The material from the prospective study consisted of cDNA or gDNA derived from T cells, B-cell-depleted T cells, or PBMCs. Deeply sampled blood TCRbeta repertoires from subjects exposed to, actively infected with, or recovered from COVID-19 were included in the dataset. The repertoires were released in a freely available public database meant as a resource for research on the immune response to SARS-CoV-2. Samples were obtained from the ongoing ImmuneRACE study (first 160 participants) and from approximately 1,200 subjects provided by 6 global collaborators. The sample metadata nearly always contained a de-identified subject ID, COVID-19 status, age in years and sex. Where available, HLA class I and class II types were obtained from metadata supplied by the sample provider rather than from assay-based typing.

TCRbeta CDR3 regions were amplified from genomic DNA by means of the immunoSEQ Assay, a bias-controlled multiplex PCR. Concerning the study's data processing: Nucleated cell counts per sample were estimated from amplification of reference gene primers within the assay. To quantify the absolute abundance of each unique TCRbeta CDR3 rearrangement, sequence reads were collapsed and filtered. For each sample, productive Simpson clonality was calculated as the square root of Simpson's diversity index across productive rearrangements. In TCRdb, the immuneACCESS table is reduced to in-frame sequences with V and J assigned. These tables do not hold every clone; where another copy was compared, an unresolved V gene accounts for under half, and the others remain unexplained. The V and J calls and clone size were taken over from that table, and D and trimming were inferred from the DNA. This sample gives about 210,000 clones in total; around 90% of them show up just once. The biggest ten clones account for approximately 7.2% of the sample.

About this clone itself: Its antigen has not been determined. Per-base quality was not reported, and no clone a single base away is much larger than it.

Relative to germline, V is missing 5 bases and J is missing 6 bases, with 6 bases of the junction outside any gene match. From a lookup of the germline V gene, CDR1 and CDR2 are MDHEN and SYDVKM. The CDR3, from cysteine to phenylalanine, totals 15 residues. Left in the record is the CDR3 DNA by itself, 45 bases read in frame from the first base. What the study reported, not specific to this receptor: Clinical and demographic metadata were provided uncurated, with the amount varying by source and participant.

Participants in the prospective study were aged roughly 18 to 89 years, lived in some 24 United States geographic areas, and enrolled through a virtual design. In the prospective study, cohorts were assigned on the basis of participant-reported clinical history obtained from a screening survey and a study questionnaire. Mobile phlebotomists in the prospective study collected whole blood, serum and a nasopharyngeal or oropharyngeal swab from every participant. Participants in the prospective study had the option to provide additional blood draws and questionnaires over a 2-month period. Before DNA extraction, blood samples from the prospective study were shipped at room temperature or frozen.

The source material was PBMCs or T cells enriched from blood (not recorded which). Rearrangement joined TRBV28 to TRBJ2-2; 10 central nucleotides agree with TRBD1. The TCR was taken from a man aged 30-40 years in a cohort exposed to, infected with or recovered from COVID-19 (not recorded which). For the CDR3, the sequence is CASSKGGTGAGELFF. The nucleotides are TGTGCCAGCAGTAAAGGGGGGACAGGGGCCGGGGAGCTGTTTTTT.